This T cell receptor (beta chain) was sequenced for a study of blood T cell repertoires in COVID-19. The overall study: T cells, B-cell-depleted T cells, or PBMCs supplied cDNA or gDNA.

The CDR3 contains 17 residues. V shed 1 base and J 5 bases; nucleotides not matched to a gene: 9. The germline CDR1 and CDR2 sequences are LGHNA and YNFKEQ. In the authors' methods: Cell counts per sample came from amplifying reference gene primers. Libraries were prepared by immunoSEQ multiplex PCR; TCRdb keeps only in-frame clonotypes and omits some of them. The V and J calls and the clone size are those of that table, but D and trimming were determined from the DNA. Of fewer than 350,000 clones in the sample, about 86% were seen once. Sequencing was carried out using PBMCs or T cells enriched from blood (not recorded which). The sequence derives from a woman between 40 and 50 years old with acute COVID-19. The chain couples TRBV4-2 to TRBJ2-1; 9 nucleotides match TRBD2. The CDR3 region has the DNA TGTGCCAGCAGCCAAGTACGGGCGGGGGGGCCGGACAATGAGCAGTTCTTC. Protein: CASSQVRAGGPDNEQFF.